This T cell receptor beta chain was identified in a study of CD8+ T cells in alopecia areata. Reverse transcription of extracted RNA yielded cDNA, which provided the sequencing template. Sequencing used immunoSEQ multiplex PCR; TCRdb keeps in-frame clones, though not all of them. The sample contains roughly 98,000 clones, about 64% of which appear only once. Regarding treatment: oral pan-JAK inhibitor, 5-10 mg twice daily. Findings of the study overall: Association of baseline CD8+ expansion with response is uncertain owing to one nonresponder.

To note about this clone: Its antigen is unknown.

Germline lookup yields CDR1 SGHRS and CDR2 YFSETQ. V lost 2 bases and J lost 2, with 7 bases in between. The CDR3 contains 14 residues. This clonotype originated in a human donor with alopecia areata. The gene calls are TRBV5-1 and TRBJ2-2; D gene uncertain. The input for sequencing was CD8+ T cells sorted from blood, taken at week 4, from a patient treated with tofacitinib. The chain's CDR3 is CASSFVSNTGELFF. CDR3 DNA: TGCGCCAGCAGCTTTGTCAGCAACACCGGGGAGCTGTTTTTT.